This TCR beta chain emerged from a study of cytomegalovirus exposure and HLA in healthy donors. The study, taken as a whole, reports: Cytomegalovirus association was listed for 164 TCR beta chains. Researchers reported that a few CMV-associated chains were confirmed in vitro as CMV antigen-specific.

Separation from the roughly 670-subject first cohort characterized the roughly 120-subject validation cohort, to which the donors belonged. The method was immunoSEQ multiplex PCR; TCRdb's version includes in-frame clones alone and lacks a portion of them. The sample includes 55,000 to 70,000 clones, 90% to 95% of them seen just once. V shed 1 base and J shed 5 bases, with 6 bases lying between them. The CDR3 spans 13 residues. Germline CDR1 MRHNA, CDR2 SNTAGT. The table lists this clone with a count of one. Its antigen is unknown. V and J are TRBV6-4 and TRBJ2-1, with D hard to call. This clonotype was sampled from a man between 18 and 29 years old in good health and CMV-seropositive. Material for sequencing was PBMCs. The chain's CDR3 is CASSDFPNNEQFF. CDR3 sequence (DNA): TGTGCCAGCAGTGACTTCCCCAACAATGAGCAGTTCTTC.